Below, 30 T cell receptor beta chains from the same sample are listed, as sequenced in a study of monozygotic twins with inflammatory bowel disease. TCRdb reanalyzed the 5' RACE reads and collapses them to one entry per CDR3 protein, without DNA. The sample includes some 300,000 distinct CDR3 sequences. Material: blood. The source of these receptors is a human donor with ulcerative colitis or Crohn's disease, or a healthy co-twin of an affected twin (not recorded which).

The CDR3 here is CASRQGGSNQPQHF. The rearrangement links TRBV28 to TRBJ1-5; with no DNA, the TCRdb D assignment of TRBD1 cannot be verified. Germline-derived CDR1 and CDR2 are MDHEN and SYDVKM. The CDR3 consists of 14 residues.

The chain recombines TRBV5-1 with TRBJ2-1; as DNA is missing, the TRBD1 call by TCRdb cannot be tested. Germline V gene data show CDR1 as SGHRS and CDR2 as YFSETQ. The CDR3 has 15 residues. The CDR3 loop reads CASSLGTGVSNEQFF. The variable domain in full, completed from reference TRBV5-1 and TRBJ2-1, reads KAGVTQTPRYLIKTRGQQVTLSCSPISGHRSVSWYQQTPGQGLQFLFEYFSETQRNKGNFPGRFSGRQFSNSRSEMNVSTLELGDSALYLCASSLGTGVSNEQFFGPGTRLTVL.

V usage is TRBV11-2 and J usage is TRBJ2-3; TCRdb's assignment of TRBD1 cannot be checked, as there is no DNA. Germline V gene lookup returns CDR1 SGHAT and CDR2 FQNNGV. The CDR3 consists of 20 residues. The CDR3 protein is CASSKNGLSAGRGRTDTQYF.

The chain recombines TRBV18 with TRBJ2-7; the TRBD1 assignment by TCRdb is unverifiable without DNA. From germline, CDR1 is KGHSH and CDR2 LQKENI. This CDR3 spans 15 amino acids. CDR3 sequence: CASSPPQGAFSEQYF.

The V gene is TRBV15, the J gene TRBJ2-7; TCRdb selects TRBD1, and the lack of DNA leaves this call unchecked. The CDR3 covers 15 residues. The germline gives CDR1 LNHNV, CDR2 YYDKDF (reference sequence). The CDR3 reads CATSFRQVSVYEQYF.

The J gene is TRBJ2-7, the V gene TRBV9; TCRdb picks TRBD1, but there is no DNA to check that call. This CDR3 has 13 residues. Looked up from germline, CDR1 is SGDLS and CDR2 is YYNGEE. CDR3 region: CASSVEPQGEQYF. Drawing the rest from reference TRBV9 and TRBJ2-7, the complete variable domain is DSGVTQTPKHLITATGQRVTLRCSPRSGDLSVYWYQQSLDQGLQFLIQYYNGEERAKGNILERFSAQQFPDLHSELNLSSLELGDSALYFCASSVEPQGEQYFGPGTRLTVT.

The V and J genes are TRBV28 and TRBJ1-2; TCRdb's D call of TRBD1 is untestable without DNA. Germline V lookup: CDR1 MDHEN, CDR2 SYDVKM. There are 11 residues in the CDR3. Here the CDR3 reads CASSEQDHYTF.

The V gene is TRBV12-3 or TRBV12-4, the J gene TRBJ2-5; the D call of TRBD1 rests on TCRdb alone, since no DNA is present to check it. There are 14 residues in the CDR3. Here the CDR3 reads CASRDTGGQETQYF.

The V gene is TRBV7-9, the J gene TRBJ1-2; the TCRdb D gene call, TRBD1, has no DNA to confirm it. The germline CDR1 and CDR2 sequences are SEHNR and FQNEAQ (reference sequence). This CDR3 is 15 amino acids long. The CDR3 here is CASSLPQGARDGYTF.

V is TRBV6-1 and J is TRBJ2-2. The CDR3 spans 14 residues. Per germline, CDR1 MNHNS and CDR2 SASEGT. The CDR3 loop reads CASSPNQNTGELFF.

The chain employs TRBV28 and TRBJ2-5; lacking DNA, the TRBD1 call made by TCRdb goes unchecked. The CDR3 has 13 residues. In germline, CDR1 is MDHEN, CDR2 SYDVKM. CDR3 sequence: CASSKGARETQYF.

This chain joins TRBV29-1 and TRBJ2-7; checking the TCRdb D call of TRBD2 is not possible without DNA. The CDR3 length is 13 residues. Germline V gives CDR1 SQVTM, CDR2 ANQGSEA. This CDR3 is CSTMGGKAYEQYF.

This chain's CDR3 is CASSQSTVAQYF. The chain joins TRBV3-1 to TRBJ2-3. CDR1 and CDR2 from the germline V gene are LGHDT and YNNKEL (reference sequence). The CDR3 length is 12 residues.

The chain joins TRBV6-2 or TRBV6-3 to TRBJ1-5. The germline V gene encodes CDR1 MNHEY and CDR2 SVGEGT. The CDR3 has 13 residues. CDR3 protein: CASSYSFNQPQHF.

The chain is built from TRBV12-3 or TRBV12-4 and TRBJ1-4. There are 15 residues in the CDR3. The CDR3 region is CASSLAGDTNEKLFF.

The genes are TRBV12-3 or TRBV12-4 and TRBJ2-2; there is no DNA to check the TCRdb D call of TRBD2. The CDR3 contains 18 residues. The CDR3 reads CASSRIRTSGSKSGELFF.

The chain couples TRBV18 to TRBJ2-7; there is no DNA to check the TCRdb D call of TRBD1. Germline assignment: CDR1 KGHSH and CDR2 LQKENI. CDR3 length equals 15 residues. The CDR3 spells CASSPWTGSSYEQYF.

The chain is built from TRBV19 and TRBJ1-2; the D call of TRBD1 rests on TCRdb alone, since no DNA is present to check it. CDR1 and CDR2 (germline): LNHDA, SQIVND (reference sequence). CDR3 length: 14 residues. The CDR3 spells CASRWTGGNYGYTF. Full variable domain (missing parts from reference TRBV19 and TRBJ1-2): DGGITQSPKYLFRKEGQNVTLSCEQNLNHDAMYWYRQDPGQGLRLIYYSQIVNDFQKGDIAEGYSVSREKKESFPLTVTSAQKNPTAFYLCASRWTGGNYGYTFGSGTRLTVV.

The chain joins TRBV20-1 to TRBJ2-1; the D call of TRBD2 rests on TCRdb alone, since no DNA is present to check it. The CDR3 length is 14 residues. From germline, CDR1 is DFQATT and CDR2 SNEGSKA (reference sequence). The CDR3 loop reads CSAADWRRYNEQFF.

This rearrangement joins TRBV5-1 to TRBJ2-7; the D gene TCRdb calls, TRBD1, cannot be checked with no DNA. There are 13 residues in the CDR3. Germline V gives CDR1 SGHRS, CDR2 YFSETQ. Here the CDR3 reads CASSINRGYEQYF.

The genes are TRBV5-1 and TRBJ2-6. This CDR3 has 16 amino acids. Germline assignment: CDR1 SGHRS and CDR2 YFSETQ. The CDR3 protein is CASSLGTETGANVLTF.

CDR3 region: CASIETSGSPHEQFF. V usage is TRBV2 and J usage is TRBJ2-1; TCRdb returns TRBD2, unconfirmable since there is no DNA. Germline V gene lookup returns CDR1 SNHLY and CDR2 FYNNEI. This CDR3 is 15 amino acids long.

The chain has TRBV19 and TRBJ2-2; TCRdb calls TRBD2, which cannot be checked without DNA. The V gene's germline CDR1 is LNHDA and CDR2 SQIVND (reference sequence). CDR3 length: 17 amino acids. CDR3 amino acids: CASSPHGTSGRRRELFF.

The genes are TRBV29-1 and TRBJ2-7; TCRdb designates TRBD2, a call that cannot be tested without DNA. CDR3 length equals 13 residues. Germline V gene sequence: CDR1 SQVTM, CDR2 ANQGSEA. The CDR3 here is CSFGLAGSYEQYF.

This chain uses TRBV6-1 with TRBJ1-2; with no DNA, the TCRdb D assignment of TRBD1 cannot be verified. Germline V lookup: CDR1 MNHNS, CDR2 SASEGT. The CDR3 sequence is 14 residues long. The CDR3 region is CASRMTGLSYGYTF.

This chain connects TRBV19 to TRBJ2-1. From germline, CDR1 is LNHDA and CDR2 SQIVND (reference sequence). This CDR3 is 14 amino acids long. Here the CDR3 reads CASRSGPSRWEQFF.

CDR3 loop: CSASGRYSVGYTF. V is TRBV20-1 and J is TRBJ1-2. Looked up from germline, CDR1 is DFQATT and CDR2 is SNEGSKA (reference sequence). The CDR3 totals 13 residues.

The CDR3 here is CASRGTGGGQYF. The genes are TRBV27 and TRBJ2-7; TCRdb's D gene call, TRBD1, goes unchecked for lack of DNA. This CDR3 spans 12 amino acids. CDR1 MNHEY and CDR2 SMNVEV come from the germline V gene (reference sequence).

The rearrangement links TRBV7-9 to TRBJ2-7; TCRdb's D call of TRBD1 is untestable without DNA. Germline lookup yields CDR1 SEHNR and CDR2 FQNEAQ (reference sequence). The CDR3 runs 15 residues. The CDR3 sequence is CASTQRRQGRDEQYF.

The rearrangement joins TRBV7-2 to TRBJ2-5; with no DNA, the TCRdb D assignment of TRBD2 cannot be verified. The germline V gene encodes CDR1 SGHTA and CDR2 FQGNSA. This CDR3 has 16 residues. The CDR3 spells CASSFGTSGGAGTQYF. The full variable domain, rest sourced from reference TRBV7-2 and TRBJ2-5, is GAGVSQSPSNKVTEKGKDVELRCDPISGHTALYWYRQSLGQGLEFLIYFQGNSAPDKSGLPSDRFSAERTGGSVSTLTIQRTQQEDSAVYLCASSFGTSGGAGTQYFGPGTRLLVL.